Shown below are 21 T cell receptor beta chains from a single sample sequenced in a study of blood T cell repertoires in COVID-19. The protocol was immunoSEQ multiplex PCR, while the TCRdb copy is restricted to in-frame clones and leaves out a portion. The sample holds approximately 230,000 clones, roughly 91% seen once. The sequenced material came from PBMCs or T cells enriched from blood (not recorded which). All receptors come from a woman aged 25 to 39 who had recovered from COVID-19.

This chain connects TRBV11-1 to TRBJ2-1; TRBD1 is a possible D gene (6 bases). V was cut by 8 bases and J by 9 bases, with 17 bases left in between. This CDR3 comprises 13 residues. In germline, CDR1 is SGHAT, CDR2 FQDESV (reference sequence). In nucleotides, the CDR3 is TGTGCCAGCTCGCAGGGGTTCATCGGTGAGCAGTTCTTC. It yields the protein CASSQGFIGEQFF.

The chain couples TRBV28 to TRBJ1-2, with D tentatively TRBD1 (5 bases). From germline, CDR1 is MDHEN and CDR2 SYDVKM. The CDR3 is made up of 13 amino acids. Trimming removed 8 bases from V and 6 bases from J, with 16 bases in between. The CDR3 spells CASVSGIGDGYTF. DNA for the CDR3: TGTGCCAGCGTTTCAGGGATTGGAGATGGCTACACCTTC.

J is TRBJ2-1 and V is TRBV7-6, with 10 bases lining up with TRBD2. The V and J ends lost 1 base and 0 bases, in that order; junction bases with no gene match: 12. Germline V gene data show CDR1 as SGHVS and CDR2 as FNYEAQ. The CDR3 totals 20 residues. The CDR3 protein is CASSLVFPSGGPLSYNEQFF. CDR3 nucleotides: TGTGCCAGCAGCTTAGTTTTCCCTAGCGGGGGCCCCCTCTCCTACAATGAGCAGTTCTTC.

This rearrangement joins TRBV29-1 to TRBJ1-2; D is unresolved. Germline V gives CDR1 SQVTM, CDR2 ANQGSEA. This CDR3 comprises 13 residues. The ends were cut back, 2 bases at V and 7 bases at J, with 14 bases in the middle. The CDR3 nucleotides are TGCAGCGTTGAAATCATTGGGCAAGGTGGCTACACCTTC. It specifies CSVEIIGQGGYTF.

The rearrangement uses TRBV6-1 and TRBJ1-5, with a tentative D call TRBD1 (6 bases). The germline V and J ends were trimmed by 2 bases and 6 bases, with 11 bases remaining between them. Per germline, CDR1 MNHNS and CDR2 SASEGT. The CDR3 is 14 amino acids. DNA for the CDR3: TGTGCCAGCAGTGAATCGGGGGGCCGTCAGCCCCAGCATTTT. This gives the protein CASSESGGRQPQHF.

This rearrangement joins TRBV9 to TRBJ2-1; TRBD1 aligns across 7 bases. CDR1 and CDR2 from the germline V gene are SGDLS and YYNGEE. The trim removed 3 bases at V and 9 bases at J, leaving 6 bases unmatched. The CDR3 is 13 residues long. This CDR3 reads CASSADRVGEQFF. For the CDR3, the DNA is TGTGCCAGCAGCGCAGACAGGGTTGGTGAGCAGTTCTTC.

V and J are TRBV11-2 and TRBJ2-5; TRBD2 might be the D (7 bases). Germline lookup yields CDR1 SGHAT and CDR2 FQNNGV. The V and J ends lost 4 bases and 4 bases respectively, with 16 bases between them. The CDR3 is made up of 15 amino acids. The CDR3 DNA follows: TGTGCCAGCAGCTGGGTCCAGGGAGGGGGAGAGACCCAGTACTTC. This codes for CASSWVQGGGETQYF.

CDR3 sequence reads: CASRKTEYTEAFF. The CDR3 DNA reads as TGTGCCAGCAGAAAGACAGAGTACACTGAAGCTTTCTTT. The J gene is TRBJ1-1, the V gene TRBV25-1, with D possibly being TRBD1 (5 bases). Germline V CDR1 and CDR2: MGHDK, SYGVNS. The CDR3 is 13 residues long. Between the trimmed V and J ends, which lost 6 bases and 3 bases, there was a span of 11 bases.

The rearrangement uses TRBV18 and TRBJ2-3; TRBD1 matches at 9 bases. CDR1 and CDR2 (germline): KGHSH, LQKENI. CDR3 length: 14 amino acids. Trimming at V came to 4 bases and at J to 5 bases, leaving 4 bases not matched to a gene. The CDR3 reads CASSRGQGKDTQYF. CDR3 coding DNA: TGTGCCAGCTCACGGGGACAGGGAAAAGATACGCAGTATTTT.

The genes are TRBV27 and TRBJ2-7; D gene ambiguous. V was pared by 3 bases and J by 3 bases, with 9 bases between. CDR1 is MNHEY and CDR2 is SMNVEV in the germline V gene (reference sequence). This CDR3 contains 13 residues. This chain's CDR3 is CASSLPSGYEQYF. As DNA, the CDR3 is TGTGCCAGCAGTTTGCCTTCAGGCTACGAGCAGTACTTC.

The chain's CDR3 is CASSREGTEAFF. DNA of the CDR3: TGTGCCAGCAGCCGGGAGGGCACTGAAGCTTTCTTT. The chain employs TRBV11-3 and TRBJ1-1, with D unresolved. This CDR3 is built from 12 residues. Germline loops: CDR1 SGHNT, CDR2 YENEEA. V lost 5 bases to trimming and J lost 4 bases, with 8 bases between them.

The chain couples TRBV5-1 to TRBJ1-3, with 7 bases lining up with TRBD1. The CDR3 runs to 16 residues. Germline CDR1 SGHRS, CDR2 YFSETQ. Germline trimming cut 3 bases from V and 0 bases from J; bases unmatched to any gene: 6. The CDR3 DNA is TGCGCCAGCAGCTGGGACAGCTCCGTCTCTGGAAACACCATATATTTT. Translation: CASSWDSSVSGNTIYF.

The sample holds one count of this clone. The chain joins TRBV30 to TRBJ1-1, with D possibly being TRBD1 (5 bases). Per germline, CDR1 GTSNPN and CDR2 SVGIG (reference sequence). The CDR3 is 15 residues long. The V end lost 5 bases, the J end lost 0 bases, and 16 bases lay between the germline ends. CDR3 nucleotide sequence: TGTGCCTGGTTACCGGATAGGGGCATGAACACTGAAGCTTTCTTT. Its translation: CAWLPDRGMNTEAFF.

The chain combines TRBV14 with TRBJ2-6; tentatively, D is TRBD1 (5 bases). The CDR3 length is 17 residues. Trimming removed 4 bases at V and 4 bases at J, with 17 bases between. CDR1 and CDR2 from the germline V gene are SGHDN and FVKESK. The CDR3 nucleotides read TGTGCCAGCAGCCCTCAAGGCAGGGCCTCCGGGGCCAACGTCCTGACTTTC. It encodes CASSPQGRASGANVLTF.

The genes are TRBV7-2 and TRBJ1-3; 10 positions match TRBD1. Germline assignment: CDR1 SGHTA and CDR2 FQGNSA. The CDR3 is 16 amino acids. Trimming cost V 1 base and J 2 bases; bases outside gene matches: 2. CDR3 in amino acids: CASSLVGQGAGNTIYF. The CDR3 bases are TGTGCCAGCAGCTTAGTTGGACAGGGGGCTGGAAACACCATATATTTT.

This chain links TRBV28 with TRBJ1-1; D gene unclear. Germline CDR1 MDHEN, CDR2 SYDVKM. Trimming stripped 6 bases from V and 3 bases from J, with 8 bases between. The CDR3 is 12 residues long. The CDR3 bases are TGTGCCAGCAGGGTGGGAGACACTGAAGCTTTCTTT. It yields the protein CASRVGDTEAFF.

The DNA of the CDR3 is TGTGCCAGCAGCCTGGGACTAGACATCGGGGAGCTGTTTTTT. Encoded protein: CASSLGLDIGELFF. V gene TRBV7-9 combines with J gene TRBJ2-2, with 8 bases matching TRBD2. Germline CDR1 SEHNR, CDR2 FQNEAQ (reference sequence). The CDR3 is 14 residues long. With V trimmed by 5 bases and J by 7 bases, 6 bases remained unmatched.

The V and J genes are TRBV6-5 and TRBJ2-7; D ambiguous. This CDR3 is 13 amino acids long. The V and J ends lost 5 bases and 0 bases respectively, with 8 bases between them. In germline, CDR1 is MNHEY, CDR2 SVGAGI. The CDR3 DNA reads as TGTGCCAGCAGTATCGGTTCCTCCTACGAGCAGTACTTC. The encoded protein is CASSIGSSYEQYF.

The chain combines TRBV28 with TRBJ1-1; 9 nucleotides line up with TRBD1. V dropped 5 bases and J dropped 6; count of bases not matched to a gene: 13. The CDR3 is 16 residues long. The germline CDR1 and CDR2 sequences are MDHEN and SYDVKM. The CDR3 DNA reads as TGTGCCAGCAGTCGGAGACTTACAGGGGGCAGCGCTGAAGCTTTCTTT. This encodes CASSRRLTGGSAEAFF.

This chain links TRBV6-5 with TRBJ2-2, with D uncertain. Deletions cut 10 bases from V and 0 bases from J, with 9 bases between. The CDR3 runs 13 residues. CDR1 and CDR2 (germline): MNHEY, SVGAGI. CDR3 sequence (DNA): TGTGCCATCAGCGCAGCGAACACCGGGGAGCTGTTTTTT. Translating it yields CAISAANTGELFF.

CDR3 DNA sequence: TGTGCCAGCAGTGCCACAGGGGGCTTAACCGGGGAGCTGTTTTTT. Amino acids: CASSATGGLTGELFF. The genes are TRBV2 and TRBJ2-2, with 9 nucleotides matching TRBD1. The CDR3 consists of 15 residues. CDR1 and CDR2 (germline): SNHLY, FYNNEI. With V trimmed by 4 bases and J by 5 bases, 5 bases remained unmatched.